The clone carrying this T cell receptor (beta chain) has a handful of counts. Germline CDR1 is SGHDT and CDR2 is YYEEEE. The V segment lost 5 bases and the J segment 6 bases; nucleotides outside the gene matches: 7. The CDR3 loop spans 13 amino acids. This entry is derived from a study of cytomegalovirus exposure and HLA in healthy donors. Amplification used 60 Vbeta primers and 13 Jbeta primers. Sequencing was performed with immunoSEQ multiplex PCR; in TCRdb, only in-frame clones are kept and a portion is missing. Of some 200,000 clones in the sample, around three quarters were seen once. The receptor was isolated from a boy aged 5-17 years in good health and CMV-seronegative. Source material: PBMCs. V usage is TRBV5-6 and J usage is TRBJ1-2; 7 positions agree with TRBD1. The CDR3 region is CASSLVGGHGYTF. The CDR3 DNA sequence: TGTGCCAGCAGTCTCGTAGGGGGCCATGGCTACACCTTC.